Listed here are 22 T cell receptor beta chains from one sample, sequenced in a study of blood T cells in healthy people across ages. Through a sample-barcoded 5' primer and a J-beta primer mix, a second PCR was run for roughly 7 to 12 cycles. One entry per CDR3 protein results from TCRdb running MiXCR on the 5' RACE reads. This table has about 800,000 distinct CDR3 sequences, about 47% appearing once. The material sequenced was blood. Receptor source: a man of 80 years or more in good health.

Many counts were recorded for this clonotype. The gene calls are TRBV24-1 and TRBJ2-2; D uncertain. V lost 2 bases, J lost 4 bases, and 13 bases lay in between. CDR3 length: 16 amino acids. Germline CDR1 is KGHDR and CDR2 is SFDVKD. Here the CDR3 reads CATSDSIGPFTGELFF. In DNA, the CDR3 is TGTGCCACCAGTGATTCTATCGGACCCTTCACCGGGGAGCTGTTTTTT.

This CDR3 reads CASSYRAGHGYTF. In DNA form, the CDR3 reads TGTGCCAGCAGTTACAGGGCAGGGCATGGCTACACCTTC. J is TRBJ1-2 and V is TRBV6-5; the D gene is possibly TRBD1 (5 bases). The V gene lost 2 bases and the J gene lost 6 bases, with 10 bases spanning the gap. Looked up from germline, CDR1 is MNHEY and CDR2 is SVGAGI. This CDR3 contains 13 residues.

This chain uses TRBV4-1 with TRBJ2-7; perhaps TRBD1 as D (5 bases). The V gene lost 1 base and the J gene lost 0 bases, with 10 bases spanning the gap. The CDR3 is 15 amino acids. Germline assignment: CDR1 MGHRA and CDR2 YSYEKL. CDR3 loop: CASSQATAYSYEQYF. CDR3 DNA: TGCGCCAGCAGCCAAGCGACAGCCTACTCCTACGAGCAGTACTTC.

J is TRBJ2-1 and V is TRBV4-1, with TRBD2 matching over 7 bases. Trimming took 4 bases from V and 9 from J; bases not matched to a gene: 15. The length of the CDR3 is 16 residues. Germline-derived CDR1 and CDR2 are MGHRA and YSYEKL. For the CDR3, the DNA is TGCGCCAGCAGCCGGCCCCGGGACTCGGGAGGTAGTGAGCAGTTCTTC. This codes for CASSRPRDSGGSEQFF.

The chain uses TRBV10-1 and TRBJ2-7; 10 bases match TRBD1. Losses at the gene ends were 8 bases for V and 5 bases for J; bases not matched to a gene: 6. The CDR3 is 13 residues long. Germline values: CDR1 WNHNN, CDR2 SYGVQD (reference sequence). The CDR3 protein is CASSRQGADEQYF. The DNA of the CDR3 is TGCGCCAGCTCAAGACAGGGGGCCGACGAGCAGTACTTC.

The V and J genes are TRBV10-3 and TRBJ2-3; D is possibly TRBD1 (8 bases). Trimming removed 6 bases at V and 2 bases at J, with 18 bases between. The CDR3 totals 16 residues. From germline, CDR1 is ENHRY and CDR2 SYGVKD. The CDR3 is CAISPDREGITDTQYF. The CDR3 DNA is TGTGCCATCAGCCCGGACAGGGAGGGAATCACAGATACGCAGTATTTT.

The chain has TRBV28 and TRBJ2-5; 10 bases agree with TRBD2. V gave up 6 bases and J gave up 5 bases; unmatched junction bases: 6. The germline CDR1 and CDR2 sequences are MDHEN and SYDVKM. The CDR3 sequence is 14 residues long. CDR3 region: CASRQRAGGETQYF. The CDR3 region has the DNA TGTGCCAGCAGACAACGAGCGGGAGGGGAGACCCAGTACTTC. Drawing the rest from reference TRBV28 and TRBJ2-5, the complete variable domain is DVKVTQSSRYLVKRTGEKVFLECVQDMDHENMFWYRQDPGLGLRLIYFSYDVKMKEKGDIPEGYSVSREKKERFSLILESASTNQTSMYLCASRQRAGGETQYFGPGTRLLVL.

The chain combines TRBV11-2 with TRBJ2-1; TRBD1 agrees at 7 bases. With 7 bases clipped from V and 6 bases from J, the junction kept 9 bases outside the gene matches. The CDR3 is made up of 14 amino acids. Per germline, CDR1 SGHAT and CDR2 FQNNGV. The CDR3 here is CASNGQAFPNEQFF. The CDR3 bases are TGTGCCAGCAACGGACAGGCGTTTCCCAATGAGCAGTTCTTC. Combining the CDR3 with reference TRBV11-2 and TRBJ2-1 gives the whole variable domain EAGVAQSPRYKIIEKRQSVAFWCNPISGHATLYWYQQILGQGPKLLIQFQNNGVVDDSQLPKDRFSAERLKGVDSTLKIQPAKLEDSAVYLCASNGQAFPNEQFFGPGTRLTVL.

This rearrangement joins TRBV12-3 or TRBV12-4 to TRBJ1-2; unclear D gene. Trimming cost V 0 bases and J 4 bases, with 6 bases left between them. CDR3 length: 13 residues. This CDR3 reads CASSLAVSYGYTF. CDR3 nucleotides: TGTGCCAGCAGTTTAGCGGTGAGCTATGGCTACACCTTC.

The chain has TRBV20-1 and TRBJ2-7; perhaps D is TRBD1 or TRBD2 (6 bases each). The germline gives CDR1 DFQATT, CDR2 SNEGSKA (reference sequence). Trimming stripped 3 bases from V and 1 base from J, with 22 bases between. This CDR3 contains 17 residues. CDR3 DNA: TGCAGTGCTAGTCGTATAGGAGTGGGGGGCGATTCCTACGAGCAGTACTTC. It codes for CSASRIGVGGDSYEQYF.

This sequence joins TRBV6-5 and TRBJ2-1; a weak D match, TRBD2 (6 bases). CDR1 and CDR2 from the germline V gene are MNHEY and SVGAGI. The CDR3 covers 13 residues. The V end was cut by 7 bases, the J end by 10 bases, with 17 bases between. The CDR3 loop reads CASIGRSSYEQFF. CDR3 in DNA: TGTGCCAGCATAGGGAGGAGTTCCTACGAGCAGTTCTTC.

This CDR3 reads CAWSDRSETQYF. CDR3 DNA: TGTGCCTGGAGTGACAGGTCTGAAACGCAGTATTTT. The V call is TRBV30, the J call TRBJ2-3, with a weak D call TRBD1 (5 bases). V was clipped by 1 base and J by 9 bases, with 11 bases between them. Germline V gene sequence: CDR1 GTSNPN, CDR2 SVGIG (reference sequence). The CDR3 runs 12 residues.

This CDR3 reads CASSLVFGTSSYEQYF. Written as DNA, the CDR3 is TGTGCCAGCAGCTTGGTGTTCGGGACTAGCTCCTACGAGCAGTACTTC. This chain joins TRBV5-6 and TRBJ2-7; 8 bases are shared with TRBD2. The CDR3 has 16 amino acids. V was pared by 0 bases and J by 0 bases, with 5 bases of the junction left unmatched. The germline CDR1 and CDR2 sequences are SGHDT and YYEEEE.

This clonotype was counted only a few times. CDR3 sequence reads: CSVGTGSTDTQYF. The CDR3 region has the DNA TGCAGCGTCGGGACAGGGAGCACAGATACGCAGTATTTT. The chain carries TRBV29-1 and TRBJ2-3, with TRBD1 matching over 9 bases. V was pared by 6 bases and J by 0 bases, with 1 base of the junction left unmatched. CDR1 and CDR2 (germline): SQVTM, ANQGSEA. This CDR3 spans 13 amino acids.

The chain employs TRBV24-1 and TRBJ2-1; D gene uncertain. The DNA matches TRBJ2-7 better at its end, which makes the J call doubtful. The CDR3 consists of 16 residues. The germline CDR1 and CDR2 sequences are KGHDR and SFDVKD. The CDR3 protein is CATSDAQGDSYNEQYF. In nucleotides, the CDR3 is TGTGCCACCAGTGATGCCCAAGGTGACTCCTACAATGAGCAGTACTTC.

The V gene is TRBV4-3, the J gene TRBJ2-6; D gene unclear. Trimming stripped 4 bases from V and 2 bases from J, with 15 bases between. From germline, CDR1 is LGHNA and CDR2 YSLEER. CDR3 length equals 17 residues. CDR3 sequence: CASSLAPTRTGANVLTF. The CDR3 DNA sequence: TGCGCCAGCAGCCTGGCTCCGACACGGACTGGGGCCAACGTCCTGACTTTC.

This rearrangement joins TRBV29-1 to TRBJ1-1; no reliable D call. V was trimmed by 6 bases and J by 8 bases, leaving 13 bases between them. In germline, CDR1 is SQVTM, CDR2 ANQGSEA. The CDR3 has 11 residues. CDR3 coding DNA: TGCAGCGTCGAGGAAAAACCCGAAGCTTTCTTT. Translated: CSVEEKPEAFF.

The chain recombines TRBV7-8 with TRBJ2-5; TRBD1 or TRBD2 may be the D gene (5 bases each). With 3 bases removed from V and 2 bases from J, the gap between germline ends came to 13 bases. The length of the CDR3 is 15 residues. Germline assignment: CDR1 SGHVS and CDR2 FQNEAQ. CDR3 protein: CASSLGVLKQETQYF. CDR3 nucleotide sequence: TGTGCCAGCAGCTTGGGGGTATTGAAACAAGAGACCCAGTACTTC.

The genes are TRBV4-3 and TRBJ1-2; D is unresolved. The CDR3 is 13 residues long. Looked up from germline, CDR1 is LGHNA and CDR2 is YSLEER. Deletions cut 1 base from V and 6 bases from J, with 9 bases between. This chain's CDR3 is CASSQVIGNGYTF. The CDR3, as DNA: TGCGCCAGCAGCCAAGTCATCGGAAATGGCTACACCTTC.

This clonotype was detected only a few times. A clone one base away is much larger, so this may be a read error. The chain is built from TRBV5-1 and TRBJ2-3; unclear D gene. Trimming shortened V by 0 bases and J by 0 bases, and 8 bases separated the two germline ends. The CDR3 spans 15 residues. The germline gives CDR1 SGHRS, CDR2 YFSETQ. The CDR3 coding sequence is TGCGCCAGCAGCTTGGGGAGCAGCAGCACAGATACGCAGTATTTT. As protein: CASSLGSSSTDTQYF.

Of note for this clonotype: Compared with germline, one end of the junction differs, possibly owing to a read error. The rearrangement links TRBV2 to TRBJ2-7; TRBD1 matches 9 bases. Looked up from germline, CDR1 is SNHLY and CDR2 is FYNNEI. There are 14 residues in the CDR3. This CDR3 is CASSLDRGRYGQYF. In DNA form, the CDR3 reads TGTGCCAGCAGCCTGGACAGGGGCCGCTACGGGCAGTACTTC.

This clonotype was counted between two and nine times. The rearrangement links TRBV6-6 to TRBJ2-7; D is unresolved. Trimming left V 2 bases short and J 3 bases short, with 8 bases between. The CDR3 loop spans 13 amino acids. Germline-derived CDR1 and CDR2 are MNHNY and SVGAGI (reference sequence). In DNA, the CDR3 is TGTGCCAGCAGTTACGACCGACTCTACGAGCAGTACTTC. Its protein product is CASSYDRLYEQYF.